Detailed here is one TCR beta chain. Seattle cases were enrolled at active infection and followed longitudinally. V lost 5 bases and J lost 3, with 11 bases in between. There are 13 residues in the CDR3. The V gene's germline CDR1 is SGHRS and CDR2 YFSETQ. In the study's own analysis: It was from reference gene primer amplification that nucleated cell counts were estimated. Generated by immunoSEQ multiplex PCR, the TCRdb table keeps only in-frame clones and is missing some. D and trimming were read from the DNA, whereas the V and J calls and clone size are those reported in that table. The sample consists of a few hundred thousand clones, around 89% of them appearing once. The sample originates from a study of blood T cell repertoires in COVID-19. Across the whole study: Donors in the United States, Italy and Spain gave samples during acute or convalescent COVID-19. Sources were T cells, B-cell-depleted T cells, or PBMCs; the material itself was cDNA or gDNA.

The chain recombines TRBV5-1 with TRBJ1-2; D uncertain. The specimen was peripheral blood. The clonotype comes from a woman in her 40s with COVID-19, enrolled during active disease. In DNA, the CDR3 is TGCGCCAGCAGGCCGGAGGTACACTATGGCTACACCTTC. It is translated as CASRPEVHYGYTF.